This T cell receptor (beta chain) comes out of a study of cytomegalovirus exposure and HLA in healthy donors (dated by TCRdb to about 2017). General notes on the study: The 500 to 700 repertoires of the first cohort and the 110 or so validation repertoires were produced on the same platform, according to a later analysis. The aim of the study was to test whether cataloging public T cell receptors could identify signatures of past pathogen exposure. Along with the roughly 610-subject first cohort, a separate validation cohort of over a hundred different subjects was used. The study combined high-throughput TCR immunosequencing, statistical association of individual TCRs with disease status, and machine learning to predict cytomegalovirus infection status.

The library was made by the immunoSEQ multiplex PCR assay. Concerning the study's data processing: A statistical classification framework was built to diagnose cytomegalovirus status from the catalog of TCR beta chain sequences. The clones in this table, taken by TCRdb from immuneACCESS, are in-frame only. Not every clone is retained; where verified, under half of the shortfall comes from an unresolved V gene, and the cause of the rest is unknown. D and trimming come from the DNA, and the V and J calls and clone size come from that table. In this sample the table shows more than 300,000 clones, just over 85% of which occur a single time. Around 0.84% of the sample is held by the ten biggest clonotypes. Summary of the overall study and its limitations: Cytomegalovirus status was reported to be diagnosed by the classifier with high specificity and sensitivity in both the original and validation cohorts. In vitro tests confirmed that a few of the cytomegalovirus-associated TCR beta chains recognize cytomegalovirus antigens. It was suggested by the authors that the approach could potentially be generalized to other disease states and immunological phenotypes. A later analysis found that TCRs clustered in the first cohort also tended to co-occur in the 130 or so validation repertoires, with 94% of cluster scores above 0. Across donors, most TCR sequences were observed very rarely, whereas some public TCRs were present in many individuals. The validation cohort had no HLA typing available for a later analysis, so co-occurrence within that cohort was assessed over all 130 or so repertoires. The study gave a list of roughly 150 TCR beta chains associated with cytomegalovirus.

Comments on this clone: Which antigen it targets is not known. Base qualities are not provided; no much larger clone lies one nucleotide away.

The donors were included in the validation cohort of over a hundred subjects, a group kept apart from the approximately 690-subject first cohort. Sequenced input: PBMCs. The sequence came from a woman aged 18-35 years in good health and CMV-seronegative.

The DNA sequence follows: TGTGCCAGTGGAGGCGGGGGAACCTACGAGCAGTACTTC. Translated, this is CASGGGGTYEQYF. Rearrangement joined TRBV19 to TRBJ2-7; 7 middle bases align to TRBD2. The CDR3 holds 13 amino acids from the cysteine to the phenylalanine. Only the CDR3 DNA is retained, 39 bases long and in frame from the first base. Taken from the germline V gene (reference sequence), the CDR1 and CDR2 loops are LNHDA and SQIVND. V is pruned by 8 bases and J by 2 bases, leaving 6 bases of the junction without a gene match.